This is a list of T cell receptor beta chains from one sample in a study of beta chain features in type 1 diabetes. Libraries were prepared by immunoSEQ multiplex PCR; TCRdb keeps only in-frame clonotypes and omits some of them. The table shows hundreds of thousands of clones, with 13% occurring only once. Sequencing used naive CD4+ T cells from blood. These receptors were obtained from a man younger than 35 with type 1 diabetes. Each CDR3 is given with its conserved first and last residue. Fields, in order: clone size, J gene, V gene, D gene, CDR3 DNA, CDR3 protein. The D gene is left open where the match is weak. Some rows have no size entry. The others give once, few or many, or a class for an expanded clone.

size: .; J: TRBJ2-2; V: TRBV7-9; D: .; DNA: TGTGCCAGCAGCTTAGCTGTCACCGGGGAGCTGTTTTTT; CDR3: CASSLAVTGELFF
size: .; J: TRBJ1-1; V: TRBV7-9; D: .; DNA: TGTGCCAGCAGCATTATTGCGAACACTGAAGCTTTCTTT; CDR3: CASSIIANTEAFF
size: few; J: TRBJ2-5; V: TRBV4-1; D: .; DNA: TGCGCCAGCAGCCAAGGATGGGGACTCGCCAGCCTAGCCTTCTCATACCAAGAGACCCAGTACTTC; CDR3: CASSQGWGLASLAFSYQETQYF
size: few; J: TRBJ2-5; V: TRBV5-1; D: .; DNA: TGCGCCAGCAGCCTCGGTGGGACGGAAGCAGAGACCCAGTACTTC; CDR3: CASSLGGTEAETQYF
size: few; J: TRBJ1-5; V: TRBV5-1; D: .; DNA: TGCGCCAGCAGCTTGAATGGGGTTAGCAATCAGCCCCAGCATTTT; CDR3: CASSLNGVSNQPQHF
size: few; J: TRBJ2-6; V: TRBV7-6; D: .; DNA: TGTGCCAGCAGCCCCTGGGGATCGGCCAACGTCCTGACTTTC; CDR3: CASSPWGSANVLTF
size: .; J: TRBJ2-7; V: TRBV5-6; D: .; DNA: TGTGCCAGCAGCTCACAAGGGGACGAGCAGTACTTC; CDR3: CASSSQGDEQYF
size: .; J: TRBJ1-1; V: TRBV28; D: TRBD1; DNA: TGTGCCAGCAGTCCTCCCGGGACAGGAAGAGCCACTGAAGCTTTCTTT; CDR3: CASSPPGTGRATEAFF
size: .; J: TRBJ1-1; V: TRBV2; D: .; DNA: TGTGCCAGCAGAGATCCAGGGGAAGCTTTCTTT; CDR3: CASRDPGEAFF
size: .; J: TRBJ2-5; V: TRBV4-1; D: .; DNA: TGCGCCAGCAGCCAGCCTCTCGGACGGAGTCAAGAGACCCAGTACTTC; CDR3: CASSQPLGRSQETQYF
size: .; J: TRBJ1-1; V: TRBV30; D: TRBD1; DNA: TGTGCTTCATCCGGGACAGTGAACACTGAAGCTTTCTTT; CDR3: CASSGTVNTEAFF
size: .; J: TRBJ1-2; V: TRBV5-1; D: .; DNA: TGCGCCAGCAGCTTGGGAGTTAGGGATCTAAGTGGAGGCTACACCTTC; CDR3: CASSLGVRDLSGGYTF
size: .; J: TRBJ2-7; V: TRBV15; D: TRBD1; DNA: TGTGCCACCAGCAGACCCCAGGGGGAACTGGCCCCTTACTACGAGCAGTACTTC; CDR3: CATSRPQGELAPYYEQYF
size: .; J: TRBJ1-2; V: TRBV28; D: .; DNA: TGTGCCAGCAGTTCTCTTACCGAGGGTATCGGTGGCTACACCTTC; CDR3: CASSSLTEGIGGYTF
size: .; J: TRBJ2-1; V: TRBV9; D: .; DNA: TGTGCCAGCAGCGCATCCAGTCTGTCTGAGCAGTTCTTC; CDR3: CASSASSLSEQFF
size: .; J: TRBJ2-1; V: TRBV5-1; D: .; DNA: TGCGCCAGCAGCGGGGTATCAGGGGACTACAATGAGCAGTTCTTC; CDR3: CASSGVSGDYNEQFF
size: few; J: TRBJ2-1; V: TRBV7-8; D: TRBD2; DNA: TGTGCCAGCAGCTTAACGAGGGTAGCGGGGAGCTCCTACAATGAGCAGTTCTTC; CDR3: CASSLTRVAGSSYNEQFF
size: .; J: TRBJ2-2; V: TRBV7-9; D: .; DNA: TGTGCCAGCAGCTTAAGGTCGCACAACACCGGGGAGCTGTTTTTT; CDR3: CASSLRSHNTGELFF
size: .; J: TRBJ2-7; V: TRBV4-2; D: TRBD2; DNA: TGTGCCAGCAGCCAAGCCACTAGCGGGAACTACGAGCAGTACTTC; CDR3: CASSQATSGNYEQYF
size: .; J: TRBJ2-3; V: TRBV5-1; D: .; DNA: TGCGCCAGCAGCTTACCAGGGAGCACAGATACGCAGTATTTT; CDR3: CASSLPGSTDTQYF
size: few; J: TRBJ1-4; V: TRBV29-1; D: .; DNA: TGCAGCGTTGAAGAGGGGGTCCTTCGAAAACTGTTTTTT; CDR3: CSVEEGVLRKLFF
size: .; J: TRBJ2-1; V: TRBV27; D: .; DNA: TGTGCCAGCAGTCCCGACAGGAACTCCTACAATGAGCAGTTCTTC; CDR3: CASSPDRNSYNEQFF